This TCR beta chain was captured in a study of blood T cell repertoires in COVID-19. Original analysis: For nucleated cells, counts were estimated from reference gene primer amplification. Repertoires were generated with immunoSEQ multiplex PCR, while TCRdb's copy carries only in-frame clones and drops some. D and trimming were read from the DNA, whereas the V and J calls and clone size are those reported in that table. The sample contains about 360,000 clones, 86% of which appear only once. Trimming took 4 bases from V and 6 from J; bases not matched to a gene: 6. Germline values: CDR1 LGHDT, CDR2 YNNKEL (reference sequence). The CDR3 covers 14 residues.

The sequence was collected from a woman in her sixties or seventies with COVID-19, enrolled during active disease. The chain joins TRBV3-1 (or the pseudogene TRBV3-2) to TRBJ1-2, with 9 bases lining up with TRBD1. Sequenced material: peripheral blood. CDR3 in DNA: TGTGCCAGCAGCCTACAGGGGGCGCGAGATGGCTACACCTTC. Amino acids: CASSLQGARDGYTF.